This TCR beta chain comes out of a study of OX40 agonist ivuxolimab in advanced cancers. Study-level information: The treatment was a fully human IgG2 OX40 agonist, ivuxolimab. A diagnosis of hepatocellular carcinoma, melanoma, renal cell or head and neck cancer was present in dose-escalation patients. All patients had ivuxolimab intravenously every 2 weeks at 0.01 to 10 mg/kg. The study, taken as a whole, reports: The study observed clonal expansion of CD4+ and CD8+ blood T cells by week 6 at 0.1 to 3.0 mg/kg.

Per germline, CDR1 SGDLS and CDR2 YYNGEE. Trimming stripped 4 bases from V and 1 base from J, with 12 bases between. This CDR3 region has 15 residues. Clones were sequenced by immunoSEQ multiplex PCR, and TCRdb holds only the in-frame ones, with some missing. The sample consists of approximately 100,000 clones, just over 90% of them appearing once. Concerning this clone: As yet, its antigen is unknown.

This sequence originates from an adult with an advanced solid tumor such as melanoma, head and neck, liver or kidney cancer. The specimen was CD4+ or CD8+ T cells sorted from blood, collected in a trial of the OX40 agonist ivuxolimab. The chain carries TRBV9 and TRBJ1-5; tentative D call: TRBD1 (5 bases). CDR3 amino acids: CASSPGGRSNQPQHF. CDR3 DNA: TGTGCCAGCAGCCCTGGGGGGAGAAGCAATCAGCCCCAGCATTTT.